A single sample gave rise to the 2 T cell receptor beta chains below, sequenced in a study of shared clonotypes between healthy human individuals. This table comes from immunoSEQ multiplex PCR, and its TCRdb copy is limited to in-frame clones, with some not included. The sample has 530,000 or so clones, 75% to 80% seen once. The sample taken for sequencing was PBMCs. All receptors come from a woman between 35 and 50 years old in good health. Some clones in this sample may be carry-over from other donors' samples.

The chain recombines TRBV10-3 with TRBJ2-5, with D possibly TRBD1 on 6 matching bases. V shed 3 bases and J shed 4 bases, with 12 bases lying between them. Germline lookup yields CDR1 ENHRY and CDR2 SYGVKD. There are 14 residues in the CDR3. The DNA of the CDR3 is TGTGCCATCAGTGACCCTTTGGGGGCAGAGACCCAGTACTTC. Translated, it gives CAISDPLGAETQYF.

J is TRBJ2-3 and V is TRBV2, with 9 bases fitting TRBD2. V lost 3 bases to trimming and J lost 3 bases; unmatched junction nucleotides: 4. Germline CDR1 SNHLY, CDR2 FYNNEI. This CDR3 comprises 15 residues. The CDR3 reads CASSDRTSVTDTQYF. Written as DNA, the CDR3 is TGTGCCAGCAGTGATAGGACTAGCGTAACAGATACGCAGTATTTT.